Shown below are 31 T cell receptor beta chains from a single sample sequenced in a study of T-cell reconstitution after alpha-beta-depleted transplantation in children. During its preparation, the TCRbeta library received unique molecular identifiers. MiXCR was run by TCRdb on the PCR reads, yielding one entry per CDR3 protein. The sample has 500,000 to 750,000 distinct CDR3 sequences; 27% are singletons. The sequenced sample was PBMCs, obtained before TCRalphabeta/CD19-depleted stem cell transplant. The receptors originated from a boy younger than two with Wiskott-Aldrich syndrome, due to receive a stem cell transplant.

This clonotype was counted between two and nine times. The rearrangement links TRBV19 to TRBJ1-1; D possibly corresponds to TRBD1 (5 bases). Trimming stripped 10 bases from V and 1 base from J, with 16 bases between. The CDR3 totals 14 residues. Per the germline V gene, CDR1 is LNHDA and CDR2 is SQIVND (reference sequence). The CDR3: CATQELAKNTEAFF. The CDR3 DNA reads as TGTGCCACACAGGAGTTGGCTAAGAACACTGAAGCTTTCTTT. The variable domain in full, completed from reference TRBV19 and TRBJ1-1, reads DGGITQSPKYLFRKEGQNVTLSCEQNLNHDAMYWYRQDPGQGLRLIYYSQIVNDFQKGDIAEGYSVSREKKESFPLTVTSAQKNPTAFYLCATQELAKNTEAFFGQGTRLTVV.

V and J are TRBV2 and TRBJ1-4; no reliable D call. The CDR3 extends over 13 amino acids. Germline V CDR1 and CDR2: SNHLY, FYNNEI. V shed 5 bases and J shed 7 bases, with 11 bases lying between them. In nucleotides, the CDR3 is TGTGCCAGCAGTAATCCCAGCCTTGAAAAACTGTTTTTT. This encodes CASSNPSLEKLFF.

The chain combines TRBV5-5 with TRBJ1-1, with a weak D call TRBD1 (5 bases). Germline CDR1 SGHKS, CDR2 YYEKEE (reference sequence). This CDR3 is 13 amino acids long. Trimming left V 3 bases short and J 3 bases short, with 9 bases between. CDR3 in DNA: TGTGCCAGCAGCTCGATGACAGACACTGAAGCTTTCTTT. It translates to CASSSMTDTEAFF.

In this sample, this clonotype turned up a few times. V and J are TRBV20-1 and TRBJ2-5, with D unclear. Germline CDR1 DFQATT, CDR2 SNEGSKA (reference sequence). V was shortened by 3 bases and J by 5 bases, with 10 bases between the two germline ends. The CDR3 has 12 amino acids. CDR3 residues: CSASPGRETQYF. For the CDR3, the DNA is TGCAGTGCTAGTCCAGGCCGTGAGACCCAGTACTTC.

The table lists this clonotype with a few counts. The chain employs TRBV10-3 and TRBJ2-1, with D uncertain. CDR1 ENHRY and CDR2 SYGVKD come from the germline V gene. CDR3 length equals 13 residues. The V end was cut by 0 bases, the J end by 4 bases, with 4 bases between. Here the CDR3 reads CAISESAYNEQFF. The CDR3 DNA sequence: TGTGCCATCAGTGAGTCGGCTTACAATGAGCAGTTCTTC.

This clonotype showed up many times. This chain uses TRBV27 with TRBJ2-7; 8 bases match TRBD1. The CDR3 loop spans 14 amino acids. Germline CDR1 reads MNHEY; CDR2 reads SMNVEV (reference sequence). J gave up 1 base and V 9 bases, and 8 bases lay outside the gene matches. DNA for the CDR3: TGTGCCAGTAGGCGGACAGGGTCTTCCTACGAGCAGTACTTC. Translating it yields CASRRTGSSYEQYF.

The V and J genes are TRBV3-1 and TRBJ2-1, with a tentative D call TRBD1 (6 bases). Germline assignment: CDR1 LGHDT and CDR2 YNNKEL (reference sequence). Trimming pared 1 base from V and 6 bases from J, leaving 10 bases between. The CDR3 is 14 residues long. The CDR3 DNA reads as TGTGCCAGCAGCCAAGCGACAGGTCCCAATGAGCAGTTCTTC. Protein product: CASSQATGPNEQFF.

This clonotype was detected once. This chain links TRBV24-1 with TRBJ2-3; 9 bases match TRBD1. The germline gives CDR1 KGHDR, CDR2 SFDVKD. Trimming took 2 bases from V and 3 from J; bases not matched to a gene: 2. The CDR3 consists of 15 residues. The CDR3 nucleotides are TGTGCCACCAGTGATTCGGGACAGGGTACAGATACGCAGTATTTT. This sequence encodes CATSDSGQGTDTQYF.

The rearrangement uses TRBV10-1 and TRBJ2-5, with 9 bases matching TRBD1. Losses at the gene ends were 5 bases for V and 4 bases for J; bases not matched to a gene: 8. The CDR3 sequence is 15 residues long. From germline, CDR1 is WNHNN and CDR2 SYGVQD (reference sequence). The CDR3 region is CASSSPGQGTETQYF. The DNA of the CDR3 is TGCGCCAGCAGTTCCCCGGGACAGGGAACAGAGACCCAGTACTTC.

In DNA, the CDR3 is TGTGCCAGCAGTGAAGCGCTTCTGGGCACAGATACGCAGTATTTT. Its translation is CASSEALLGTDTQYF. The J gene is TRBJ2-3, the V gene TRBV6-1; D remains ambiguous. The V end was cut by 0 bases, the J end by 1 base, with 8 bases between. CDR1 is MNHNS and CDR2 is SASEGT in the germline V gene. The CDR3 length is 15 residues.

This clonotype turned up a few times. This rearrangement joins TRBV3-1 to TRBJ1-6; tentative D call: TRBD1 (5 bases). With 0 bases removed from V and 8 bases from J, the gap between germline ends came to 11 bases. Germline V gene sequence: CDR1 LGHDT, CDR2 YNNKEL (reference sequence). The CDR3 covers 15 residues. CDR3 DNA sequence: TGTGCCAGCAGCCAAGATCCCAGGGCTGATTCACCCCTCCACTTT. This translates into CASSQDPRADSPLHF.

The chain links TRBV5-1 to TRBJ2-5; the match to TRBD2 covers 9 bases. After removal of 2 bases from V and 4 bases from J, the junction contained 6 bases not matched to a gene. Germline CDR1 reads SGHRS; CDR2 reads YFSETQ. CDR3 size: 15 residues. In DNA form, the CDR3 reads TGCGCCAGCAGCTTTAGTACTAGCGGGTCAGAGACCCAGTACTTC. Amino acid sequence: CASSFSTSGSETQYF. The full variable domain, its missing parts supplied by reference TRBV5-1 and TRBJ2-5, is KAGVTQTPRYLIKTRGQQVTLSCSPISGHRSVSWYQQTPGQGLQFLFEYFSETQRNKGNFPGRFSGRQFSNSRSEMNVSTLELGDSALYLCASSFSTSGSETQYFGPGTRLLVL.

Turning to this clonotype: It may be a read error: a sequence one base away is much more abundant. The genes are TRBV5-1 and TRBJ2-1; tentative D call: TRBD2 (6 bases). The CDR3 has 16 residues. V shed 2 bases and J shed 0 bases, with 12 bases lying between them. Germline V lookup: CDR1 SGHRS, CDR2 YFSETQ. The CDR3 nucleotides read TGCGCCAGCAGCTTCGGGGCGGGGAGCTCCTACAATGAGCAGTTCTTC. It yields the protein CASSFGAGSSYNEQFF. Variable domain in full (rest from reference TRBV5-1 and TRBJ2-1): KAGVTQTPRYLIKTRGQQVTLSCSPISGHRSVSWYQQTPGQGLQFLFEYFSETQRNKGNFPGRFSGRQFSNSRSEMNVSTLELGDSALYLCASSFGAGSSYNEQFFGPGTRLTVL.

The chain is built from TRBV5-1 and TRBJ2-7, with 12 bases aligning to TRBD1. V lost 4 bases and J lost 3; bases outside the gene matches: 5. CDR1 and CDR2 (germline): SGHRS, YFSETQ. The CDR3 runs to 15 residues. CDR3 sequence reads: CASSLGTGGYYEQYF. The DNA for the CDR3 is TGCGCCAGCAGCCTAGGGACAGGGGGCTACTACGAGCAGTACTTC.

The J gene is TRBJ2-1, the V gene TRBV2, with D unresolved. This CDR3 comprises 14 residues. V dropped 7 bases and J dropped 6 bases, with 16 bases sitting between them. The germline V gene has CDR1 SNHLY and CDR2 FYNNEI. CDR3 coding DNA: TGTGCCAGCAAGACTTTAACGGCTGGCAATGAGCAGTTCTTC. Amino acids: CASKTLTAGNEQFF.

This clonotype was counted a few times. The chain couples TRBV6-1 to TRBJ2-1; a weak D match, TRBD1 (6 bases). Germline CDR1 MNHNS, CDR2 SASEGT. The CDR3 is 14 residues long. Trimming cost V 11 bases and J 2 bases, with 16 bases left between them. CDR3 in amino acids: CAVQRGWAYNEQFF. The CDR3 DNA reads TGTGCCGTCCAGAGGGGGTGGGCCTACAATGAGCAGTTCTTC.

CDR3 in DNA: TGTGCCAGCAGTTACTCGACAGGGGCTGGAAACACCATATATTTT. Encoded protein: CASSYSTGAGNTIYF. This rearrangement joins TRBV6-5 to TRBJ1-3, with 8 bases identical to TRBD1. With 0 bases clipped from V and 2 bases from J, the junction kept 0 bases outside the gene matches. CDR1 MNHEY and CDR2 SVGAGI come from the germline V gene. There are 15 residues in the CDR3.

The genes are TRBV12-3 or TRBV12-4 and TRBJ1-1; D remains unclear. The germline V and J ends were trimmed by 6 bases and 4 bases, with 12 bases remaining between them. There are 13 residues in the CDR3. The CDR3 bases are TGTGCCAGCAGCACAAACTTGGCCACTGAAGCTTTCTTT. Translation gives CASSTNLATEAFF.

The CDR3 loop reads CAISDVYADTQYF. The CDR3 DNA sequence: TGTGCCATCAGTGATGTATATGCAGATACGCAGTATTTT. V gene TRBV10-3 combines with J gene TRBJ2-3; no clear D. Looked up from germline, CDR1 is ENHRY and CDR2 is SYGVKD. Trimming left V 3 bases short and J 4 bases short, with 8 bases between. The CDR3 runs 13 residues.

Regarding this clonotype: A read error may produce the germline difference seen at one junction end. The genes are TRBV12-3 or TRBV12-4 and TRBJ2-6; a possible D gene is TRBD2 (6 bases). CDR3 length: 18 amino acids. CDR3 loop: CTSSRDFAGGSGANVLTF. Here the CDR3 DNA reads TGTACCAGCAGCCGGGACTTTGCCGGAGGGTCTGGGGCCAACGTCCTGACTTTC.

In this sample, this clonotype turned up a few times. J is TRBJ2-1 and V is TRBV5-1; 10 bases fit TRBD2. CDR1 is SGHRS and CDR2 is YFSETQ in the germline V gene. Trimming at V came to 4 bases and at J to 5 bases, leaving 9 bases not matched to a gene. The CDR3 is made up of 16 amino acids. This chain's CDR3 is CASSPSGRDRDNEQFF. CDR3 nucleotide sequence: TGCGCCAGCAGCCCTAGCGGGAGAGATCGGGACAATGAGCAGTTCTTC.

The V gene is TRBV12-3 or TRBV12-4, the J gene TRBJ2-5, with 11 bases lining up with TRBD2. The CDR3 spans 17 residues. V shed 5 bases and J 2 bases; nucleotides not matched to a gene: 10. CDR3 bases: TGTGCCAGCAGTCACCCTCTGGGACTAGCGGTTCAAGAGACCCAGTACTTC. Protein: CASSHPLGLAVQETQYF.

This clonotype came up a few times. This chain joins TRBV6-6 and TRBJ2-7; perhaps TRBD1 as D (5 bases). This CDR3 has 13 amino acids. From germline, CDR1 is MNHNY and CDR2 SVGAGI (reference sequence). Trimming shortened V by 6 bases and J by 2 bases, and 11 bases separated the two germline ends. The CDR3 DNA sequence: TGTGCCAGCAGCGACAGTGGGGCCTACGAGCAGTACTTC. Its translation is CASSDSGAYEQYF.

This clonotype was seen only a few times. The chain is built from TRBV24-1 and TRBJ2-3, with 7 nucleotides matching TRBD2. V lost 5 bases and J lost 2; bases outside the gene matches: 3. The CDR3 length is 14 residues. Germline assignment: CDR1 KGHDR and CDR2 SFDVKD. The chain's CDR3 is CATSARELTDTQYF. In DNA, the CDR3 is TGTGCCACCAGTGCGCGGGAGCTCACAGATACGCAGTATTTT.

The rearrangement links TRBV12-3 or TRBV12-4 to TRBJ2-5; D unresolved. V shed 8 bases and J shed 7 bases, with 20 bases lying between them. The CDR3 consists of 14 residues. The CDR3 here is CASSRLSSGRTQYF. For the CDR3, the DNA is TGTGCCAGCTCCCGCCTGAGTTCGGGCAGGACCCAGTACTTC.

This clonotype turned up a few times. This rearrangement joins TRBV15 to TRBJ2-1, with TRBD2 identical over 9 bases. The CDR3 covers 16 residues. The V and J ends lost 3 bases and 5 bases, in that order; junction bases with no gene match: 8. Germline V gene lookup returns CDR1 LNHNV and CDR2 YYDKDF (reference sequence). The CDR3 nucleotides are TGTGCCACCAGCAGGGGTCTAGCGGGATTCGACAATGAGCAGTTCTTC. Its protein product is CATSRGLAGFDNEQFF.

The chain couples TRBV5-1 to TRBJ2-5; D may match TRBD1 or TRBD2 (5 bases each). The ends were cut back, 0 bases at V and 6 bases at J, with 18 bases in the middle. The germline V gene has CDR1 SGHRS and CDR2 YFSETQ. The CDR3 extends over 16 amino acids. Here the CDR3 reads CASSLDGTTGYQTQYF. For the CDR3, the DNA is TGCGCCAGCAGCTTGGATGGGACGACTGGTTATCAGACCCAGTACTTC.

The chain is built from TRBV18 and TRBJ2-1, with 7 positions matching TRBD1. This CDR3 spans 14 amino acids. V was clipped by 4 bases and J by 8 bases; unmatched bases: 8. The germline gives CDR1 KGHSH, CDR2 LQKENI. CDR3 protein: CASSLRQGEDEQFF. The DNA of the CDR3 is TGTGCCAGCTCACTTCGACAGGGTGAGGATGAGCAGTTCTTC.

CDR3 DNA sequence: TGCAGTGCTCGGGGTGGCGTCCTACCGAAAATTTCTAGCACAGATACGCAGTATTTT. It yields the protein CSARGGVLPKISSTDTQYF. The chain combines TRBV20-1 with TRBJ2-3; possible D gene TRBD2, 5 bases. Trimming removed 5 bases from V and 0 bases from J, with 27 bases in between. Germline CDR1 reads DFQATT; CDR2 reads SNEGSKA (reference sequence). This CDR3 has 19 amino acids.

This clonotype has just a few counts. The chain couples TRBV27 to TRBJ2-1; 11 bases are a match to TRBD2. CDR3 length: 17 amino acids. Unmatched junction bases numbered 9, after V lost 3 bases and J lost 5 bases. In germline, CDR1 is MNHEY, CDR2 SMNVEV (reference sequence). CDR3 in amino acids: CASSFRPLAGGHNEQFF. As DNA, the CDR3 is TGTGCCAGCAGTTTCCGGCCTTTAGCGGGAGGGCACAATGAGCAGTTCTTC.

The chain employs TRBV28 and TRBJ2-1, with 12 bases matching TRBD1. After removal of 5 bases from V and 4 bases from J, the junction contained 6 bases not matched to a gene. The CDR3 contains 16 residues. The germline gives CDR1 MDHEN, CDR2 SYDVKM. The CDR3 DNA is TGTGCCAGCAGTCCTCCGGGACAGGGGGCTTACAATGAGCAGTTCTTC. This encodes CASSPPGQGAYNEQFF.